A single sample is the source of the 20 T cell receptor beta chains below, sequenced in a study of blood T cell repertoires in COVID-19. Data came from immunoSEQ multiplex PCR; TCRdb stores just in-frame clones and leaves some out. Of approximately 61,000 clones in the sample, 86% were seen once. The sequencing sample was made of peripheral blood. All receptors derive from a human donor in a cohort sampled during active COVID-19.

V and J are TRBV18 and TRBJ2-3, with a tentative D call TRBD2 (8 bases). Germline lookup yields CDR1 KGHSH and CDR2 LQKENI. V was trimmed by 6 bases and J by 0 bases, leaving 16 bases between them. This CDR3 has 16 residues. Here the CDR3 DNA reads TGTGCCAGCTCCAAGGGGGCTAGCGGGAGCACAGATACGCAGTATTTT. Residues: CASSKGASGSTDTQYF.

The CDR3: CASRGTAYGYTF. The CDR3 DNA follows: TGTGCCAGCAGAGGGACAGCGTATGGCTACACCTTC. V and J are TRBV27 and TRBJ1-2, with TRBD1 matching over 7 bases. This CDR3 has 12 residues. Losses at the gene ends were 6 bases for V and 5 bases for J; bases not matched to a gene: 3. Germline V gene sequence: CDR1 MNHEY, CDR2 SMNVEV (reference sequence).

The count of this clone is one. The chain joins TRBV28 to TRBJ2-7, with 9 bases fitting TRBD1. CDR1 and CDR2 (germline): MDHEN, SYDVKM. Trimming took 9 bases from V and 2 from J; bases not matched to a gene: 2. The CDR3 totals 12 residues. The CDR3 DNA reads TGTGCCAGACGACAGGGGGCCTACGAGCAGTACTTC. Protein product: CARRQGAYEQYF. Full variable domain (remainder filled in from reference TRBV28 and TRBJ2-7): DVKVTQSSRYLVKRTGEKVFLECVQDMDHENMFWYRQDPGLGLRLIYFSYDVKMKEKGDIPEGYSVSREKKERFSLILESASTNQTSMYLCARRQGAYEQYFGPGTRLTVT.

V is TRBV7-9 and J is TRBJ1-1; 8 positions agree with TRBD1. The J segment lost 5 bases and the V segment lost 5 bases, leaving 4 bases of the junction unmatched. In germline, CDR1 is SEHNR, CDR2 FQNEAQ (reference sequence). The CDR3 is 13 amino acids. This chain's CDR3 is CASSRTGKTEAFF. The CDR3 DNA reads TGTGCCAGCAGCCGGACAGGGAAAACTGAAGCTTTCTTT.

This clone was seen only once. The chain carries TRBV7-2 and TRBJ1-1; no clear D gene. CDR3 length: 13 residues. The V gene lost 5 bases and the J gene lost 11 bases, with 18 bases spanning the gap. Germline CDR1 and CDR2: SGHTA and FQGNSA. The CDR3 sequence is CASSSYHGVGAFF. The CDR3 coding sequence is TGTGCCAGCAGCAGCTATCACGGCGTCGGGGCTTTCTTT.

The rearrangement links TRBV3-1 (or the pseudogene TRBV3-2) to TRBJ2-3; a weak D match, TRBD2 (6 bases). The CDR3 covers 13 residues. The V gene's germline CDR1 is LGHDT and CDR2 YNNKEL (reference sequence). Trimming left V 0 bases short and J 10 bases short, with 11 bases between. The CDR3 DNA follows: TGTGCCAGCAGCCAAGATATGGGGACTTCGCAGTATTTT. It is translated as CASSQDMGTSQYF.

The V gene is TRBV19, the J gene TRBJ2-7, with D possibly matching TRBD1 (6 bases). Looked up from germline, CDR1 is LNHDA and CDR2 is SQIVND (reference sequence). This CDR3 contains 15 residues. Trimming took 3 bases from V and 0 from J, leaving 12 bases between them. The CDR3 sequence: CASSIQTGSSYEQYF. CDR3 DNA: TGTGCCAGTAGTATCCAGACAGGCAGCTCCTACGAGCAGTACTTC.

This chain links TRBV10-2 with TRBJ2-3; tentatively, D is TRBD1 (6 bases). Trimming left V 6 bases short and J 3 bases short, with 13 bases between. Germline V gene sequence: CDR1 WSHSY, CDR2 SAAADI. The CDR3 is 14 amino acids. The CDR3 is CASRETGGTDTQYF. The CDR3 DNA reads TGCGCCAGCAGGGAGACAGGTGGTACAGATACGCAGTATTTT.

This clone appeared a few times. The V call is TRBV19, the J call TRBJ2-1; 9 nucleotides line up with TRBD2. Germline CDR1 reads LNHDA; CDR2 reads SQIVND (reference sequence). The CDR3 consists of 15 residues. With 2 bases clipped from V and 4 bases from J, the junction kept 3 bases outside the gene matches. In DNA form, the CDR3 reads TGTGCCAGTAGTATAACTAGCGGGTATTACAATGAGCAGTTCTTC. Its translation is CASSITSGYYNEQFF.

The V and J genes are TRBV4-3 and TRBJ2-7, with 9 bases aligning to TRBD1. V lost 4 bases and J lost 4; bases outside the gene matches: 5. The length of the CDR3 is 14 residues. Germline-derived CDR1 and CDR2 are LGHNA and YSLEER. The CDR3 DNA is TGCGCCAGCAGCCCAACAGGGGGCCTATACGAGCAGTACTTC. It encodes CASSPTGGLYEQYF.

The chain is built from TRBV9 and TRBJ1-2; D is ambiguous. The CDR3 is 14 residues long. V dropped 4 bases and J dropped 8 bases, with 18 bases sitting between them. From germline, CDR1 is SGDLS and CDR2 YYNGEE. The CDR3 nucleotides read TGTGCCAGCAGCCCCTCTAGCAGGCCGGGGGGCTACACCTTC. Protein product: CASSPSSRPGGYTF.

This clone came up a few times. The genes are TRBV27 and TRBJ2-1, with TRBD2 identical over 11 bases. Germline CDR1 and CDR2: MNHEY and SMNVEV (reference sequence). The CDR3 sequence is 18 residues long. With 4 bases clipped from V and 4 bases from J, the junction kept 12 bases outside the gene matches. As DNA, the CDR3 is TGTGCCAGCAGTTCTACCACCCGAAGACTAGCGGGATACAATGAGCAGTTCTTC. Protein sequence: CASSSTTRRLAGYNEQFF.

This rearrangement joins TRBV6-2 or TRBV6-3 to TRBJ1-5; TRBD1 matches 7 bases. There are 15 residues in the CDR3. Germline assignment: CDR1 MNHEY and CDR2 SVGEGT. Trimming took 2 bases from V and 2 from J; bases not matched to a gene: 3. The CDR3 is CASSYLQGRNQPQHF. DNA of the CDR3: TGTGCCAGCAGTTACCTACAGGGGCGCAATCAGCCCCAGCATTTT.

The CDR3 nucleotides are TGCAGCGTTGAGGAGGGTGGGTATGGCTACACCTTC. Protein product: CSVEEGGYGYTF. The chain recombines TRBV29-1 with TRBJ1-2; no definite D call. CDR3 size: 12 residues. V was cut by 3 bases and J by 5 bases, with 10 bases left in between. Looked up from germline, CDR1 is SQVTM and CDR2 is ANQGSEA. Combining the CDR3 with reference TRBV29-1 and TRBJ1-2 gives the whole variable domain SAVISQKPSRDICQRGTSLTIQCQVDSQVTMMFWYRQQPGQSLTLIATANQGSEATYESGFVIDKFPISRPNLTFSTLTVSNMSPEDSSIYLCSVEEGGYGYTFGSGTRLTVV.

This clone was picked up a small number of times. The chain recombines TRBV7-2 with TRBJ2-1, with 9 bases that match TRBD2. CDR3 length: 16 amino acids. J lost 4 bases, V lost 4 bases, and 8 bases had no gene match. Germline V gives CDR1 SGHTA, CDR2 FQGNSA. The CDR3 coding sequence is TGTGCCAGCAGCTCTCATCCGGGACTAGCTTACAATGAGCAGTTCTTC. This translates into CASSSHPGLAYNEQFF.

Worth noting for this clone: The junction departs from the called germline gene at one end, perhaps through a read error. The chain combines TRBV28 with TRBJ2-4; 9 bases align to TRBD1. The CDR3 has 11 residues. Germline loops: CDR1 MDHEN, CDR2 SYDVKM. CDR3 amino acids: CASSFRDRANF. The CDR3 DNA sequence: TGTGCCAGCAGTTTCCGGGACAGGGCTAACTTC.

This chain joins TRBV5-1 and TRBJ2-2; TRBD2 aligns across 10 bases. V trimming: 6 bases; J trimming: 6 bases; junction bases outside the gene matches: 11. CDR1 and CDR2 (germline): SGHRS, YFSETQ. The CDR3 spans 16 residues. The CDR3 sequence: CASKMTGTSAPGELFF. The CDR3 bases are TGCGCCAGCAAAATGACTGGGACTAGCGCTCCCGGGGAGCTGTTTTTT.

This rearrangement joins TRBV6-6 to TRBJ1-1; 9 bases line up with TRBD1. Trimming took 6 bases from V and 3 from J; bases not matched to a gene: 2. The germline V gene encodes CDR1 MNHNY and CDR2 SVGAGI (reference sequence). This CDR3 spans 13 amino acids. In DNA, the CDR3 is TGTGCCAGCAGAAGGACAGGGGACACTGAAGCTTTCTTT. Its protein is CASRRTGDTEAFF.

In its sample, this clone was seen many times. CDR3 amino acids: CASSPNSGTSADEQYF. In nucleotides, the CDR3 is TGTGCCAGCAGCCCTAACTCCGGGACTAGCGCGGACGAGCAGTACTTC. The chain links TRBV7-2 to TRBJ2-7; 10 bases are a match to TRBD2. The CDR3 extends over 16 amino acids. Trimming at V came to 5 bases and at J to 5 bases, leaving 12 bases not matched to a gene. Germline loops: CDR1 SGHTA, CDR2 FQGNSA.

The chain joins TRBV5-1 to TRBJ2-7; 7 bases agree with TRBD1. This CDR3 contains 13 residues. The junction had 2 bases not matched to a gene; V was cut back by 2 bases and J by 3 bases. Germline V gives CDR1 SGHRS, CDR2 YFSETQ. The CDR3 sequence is CASSFQGVYEQYF. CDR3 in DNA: TGCGCCAGCAGCTTCCAGGGGGTCTACGAGCAGTACTTC.